This T cell receptor beta chain is drawn from a study of regulatory T cells in long-lasting Graves disease. This clonotype occurred many times. Arm-PCR of CDR3 regions and iRepertoire HTBI primers were used to build TCR beta libraries. TCRdb analysed the multiplex PCR reads with MiXCR anew, one entry per CDR3 protein. In the table there are approximately 400,000 distinct CDR3 sequences, about 14% of which are singletons. Time point reported: newly diagnosed GD, antithyroid drugs for less than 3 months. PBMCs were the source of the RNA used for TCR sequencing. The V gene's germline CDR1 is LGHNA and CDR2 YNFKEQ. This CDR3 is built from 15 residues. With 8 bases removed from V and 1 base from J, the gap between germline ends came to 16 bases.

The sample in question was peripheral blood mononuclear cells (PBMCs), obtained at new diagnosis, from a patient treated with antithyroid drugs. This clonotype was obtained from a female donor with Graves disease. The chain employs TRBV4-2 and TRBJ2-3, with D tentatively TRBD1 (5 bases). CDR3 nucleotides: TGTGCCAGCGGGGCAGACGGATCTGGCACAGATACGCAGTATTTT. Protein sequence: CASGADGSGTDTQYF.